The clone carrying this T cell receptor (beta chain) was recorded many times. The antigen remains unidentified. The data originate from a study of glioma-infiltrating T cells. V lost 7 bases and J lost 4; bases outside the gene matches: 8. Looked up from germline, CDR1 is MNHNS and CDR2 is SASEGT. The CDR3 is made up of 14 amino acids. Overall study findings and caveats: Tissue-blood divergence was below expectation in non-neoplastic patients, above in gliomas.

Using RNA template, CDR3s of TCR alpha and beta were amplified with iRepertoire arm-PCR. In TCRdb, the multiplex PCR reads were re-called with MiXCR into one record per CDR3 protein. In the table there are over 140,000 distinct CDR3 sequences, around 40% of which are singletons. Specimen: glioma tissue, nonneoplastic brain tissue, or PBMCs (not recorded which). This chain joins TRBV6-1 and TRBJ2-5; TRBD2 aligns across 8 bases. The sequence was obtained from a human donor with low-grade glioma or glioblastoma, undergoing nonglioma brain surgery, or in good health (not recorded which). CDR3 loop: CASTPRAGGETQYF. CDR3 nucleotide sequence: TGTGCCAGCACTCCCCGGGCGGGAGGAGAGACCCAGTACTTC.